These T cell receptor beta chains were read from a single sample in a study of T cells of healthy individuals. Each CDR3 protein gets one entry after TCRdb re-called the 5' RACE reads with MiXCR. Counted here are tens of thousands of distinct CDR3 sequences, roughly 17% occurring once; the ten biggest clones make up about 4.3%. The receptors were sampled from a human donor in good health. Each CDR3 is given with its conserved first and last residue. The D gene is left open where the match is weak. Where a row states a size, it is once, few, many or the class of an expanded clone; other rows omit it.

V gene	J gene	D gene	clone size	CDR3 DNA	CDR3 protein
TRBV11-3	TRBJ2-1	NA	many	TGTGCCAGCAGCTTAGATGGGGGCGGCGAGCAGTTCTTC	CASSLDGGGEQFF
TRBV20-1	TRBJ2-1	NA	NA	TGCAGTGCCCTACCAATTGAGCAGGATGAGCAGTTCTTC	CSALPIEQDEQFF
TRBV19	TRBJ1-1	NA	NA	TGTGCCAGTAGTATATCAGGGCCTAACACTGAAGCTTTCTTT	CASSISGPNTEAFF
TRBV20-1	TRBJ1-1	TRBD1	NA	TGCAGTGCTAGAGATGTTAACAGGGGCGACGTAGAAGCTTTCTTT	CSARDVNRGDVEAFF
TRBV6-6	TRBJ2-7	NA	many	TGTGCCAGCAGTTACGTAAGCTCCTACGAGCAGTACTTC	CASSYVSSYEQYF
TRBV6-6	TRBJ2-1	NA	many	TGTGCCAGCAGAAGACGGGGTGTCAGCGATACATACAATGAGCAGTTCTTC	CASRRRGVSDTYNEQFF
TRBV3-1	TRBJ1-5	NA	few	TGTGCCAGCAGCCAAGGGTCTGGTCAGCCCCAGCATTTT	CASSQGSGQPQHF
TRBV28	TRBJ2-5	TRBD2	many	TGTGCCAGCAGCTCTAGCGGGGGCGGGGAGACCCAGTACTTC	CASSSSGGGETQYF
TRBV2	TRBJ2-7	NA	few	TGTGCCAGCAGTGAAATGCAGGGAATTACCTACGAGCAGTACTTC	CASSEMQGITYEQYF
TRBV4-1	TRBJ1-1	TRBD1	many	TGCGCCAGCAGCCAAGAGACGCTATGGTTAGACAGGGTGGTTACTGAAGCTTTCTTT	CASSQETLWLDRVVTEAFF
TRBV19	TRBJ2-5	NA	few	TGTGCCAGTAGTATCGGTACACAAGAGACCCAGTACTTC	CASSIGTQETQYF
TRBV27	TRBJ2-2	NA	NA	TGTGCCAGCAGTTTATCTTCTATCGCCGGGGAGCTGTTTTTT	CASSLSSIAGELFF
TRBV15	TRBJ2-4	NA	NA	TGTGCCACCAGCAGAGATAAAAACATTCAGTACTTC	CATSRDKNIQYF
TRBV7-2	TRBJ2-7	TRBD1	many	TGTGCCAGCAGCACCTCCTCAGGGGGCTACGAGCAGTACTTC	CASSTSSGGYEQYF
TRBV7-3	TRBJ1-1	NA	many	TGTGCCAGCAGCTCAACAGGGAGGCACACTGAAGCTTTCTTT	CASSSTGRHTEAFF
TRBV12-3/TRBV12-4	TRBJ2-7	NA	many	TGTGCCAGCAGCCGTAGCGGGACAGCCTACGAGCAGTACTTC	CASSRSGTAYEQYF
TRBV5-1	TRBJ2-5	TRBD1	NA	TGCGCCAGCAGCTTGGACAGGGGTCGAGGGCAAGAGACCCAGTACTTC	CASSLDRGRGQETQYF
TRBV5-4	TRBJ2-5	TRBD1	NA	TGTGCCAGCAGCTTTGGGACAGGGAGGGGGACCCAGTACTTC	CASSFGTGRGTQYF
TRBV7-2	TRBJ2-3	TRBD1	many	TGTGCCAGCAGCCCCCGGACAGGGAGAGGAGCAGATACGCAGTATTTT	CASSPRTGRGADTQYF
TRBV2	TRBJ2-6	NA	few	TGTGCCAGCATGCTCTCTGGGGCCAACGTCCTGACTTTC	CASMLSGANVLTF
TRBV24-1	TRBJ2-1	NA	NA	TGTGCCACCAGTGTGTCACAGGCTCGGTCCAATGAGCAGTTCTTC	CATSVSQARSNEQFF
TRBV1	TRBJ2-5	NA	many	TGCACCAGCAGCCTTCGACTAGCGGGAGGCCCCGAGACCCAGTACTTC	CTSSLRLAGGPETQYF
TRBV28	TRBJ1-5	TRBD1	many	TGTGCCAGTACGGGACAGGGTCACTGGGCCCAGCATTTT	CASTGQGHWAQHF
TRBV20-1	TRBJ2-3	TRBD1	many	TGCAGTGCTAAGGGACAGGGTACGGATACGCAGTATTTT	CSAKGQGTDTQYF
TRBV11-2	TRBJ2-7	NA	NA	TGTGCCAGCAGCCCCGACCGAAGGAGGGAGTCCGAGCAGTACTTC	CASSPDRRRESEQYF
TRBV27	TRBJ1-6	NA	few	TGTGCCAGCAGTTTACGGCAGGGACTCAATTCACCCCTCCACTTT	CASSLRQGLNSPLHF
TRBV20-1	TRBJ2-7	TRBD2	many	TGCAGTGCTAGAGGACTAGCGGGACCTGAGCAGTACTTC	CSARGLAGPEQYF
TRBV2	TRBJ2-7	NA	many	TGTGCAATACGAAGTAGCTACGAGCAGTACTTC	CAIRSSYEQYF
TRBV7-2	TRBJ2-2	NA	few	TGTGCCAGCAGCCCCTTAGCGGCCCCTACCGGGGAGCTGTTTTTT	CASSPLAAPTGELFF
TRBV7-6	TRBJ1-1	NA	many	TGTGCCAGCAGCTTAGCGGCACGGAACACTGAAGCTTTCTTT	CASSLAARNTEAFF
TRBV4-1	TRBJ1-2	NA	many	TGCGCCAGCAGCCAAGATTTCAGGGTGAACTATGGCTACACCTTC	CASSQDFRVNYGYTF
TRBV19	TRBJ2-1	TRBD2	few	TGTGCCAGTTCCGGACTAGCGTCCCACAATGAGCAGTTCTTC	CASSGLASHNEQFF
TRBV5-1	TRBJ2-5	NA	many	TGCGCCAGCACCGACCCGAGGGACTTCCAAGAGACCCAGTACTTC	CASTDPRDFQETQYF
TRBV29-1	TRBJ2-3	TRBD1	many	TGCAGCGTTGTTCCAGGGGGAAACACAGATACGCAGTATTTT	CSVVPGGNTDTQYF
TRBV6-1	TRBJ1-5	TRBD1	NA	TGTGCCAGCAGTGAACCCGACAGGGGTGGTCAGCCCCAGCATTTT	CASSEPDRGGQPQHF
TRBV27	TRBJ2-1	TRBD2	few	TGTGCCAGCAGTTCCGGACTAGCGGGGGGGCTTTACTACAATGAGCAGTTCTTC	CASSSGLAGGLYYNEQFF
TRBV4-1	TRBJ1-2	NA	few	TGCGCCAGCAGCCAAGAGCGTCAGATGAGCTATGGCTACACCTTC	CASSQERQMSYGYTF
TRBV12-3/TRBV12-4	TRBJ2-5	TRBD2	many	TGTGCCAGCAGTTCTTCTAGCGGGGGGCTTGGAGAGACCCAGTACTTC	CASSSSSGGLGETQYF
TRBV6-2/TRBV6-3	TRBJ2-7	NA	NA	TGTGCCAGCAGTTACTCAGGGATCTACGAGCAGTACTTC	CASSYSGIYEQYF
TRBV7-9	TRBJ1-2	NA	many	TGTGCCAGCAGCCGAGGGCTTGGCTATGGCTACACCTTC	CASSRGLGYGYTF
TRBV7-3	TRBJ2-2	TRBD1	few	TGTGCCAGCAGCCCAGGGGGACAGGCGAACACCGGGGAGCTGTTTTTT	CASSPGGQANTGELFF
TRBV2	TRBJ2-2	NA	large	TGTGCCAGCCGGAAGCCGACTGCCGGGGAGCTGTTTTTT	CASRKPTAGELFF
TRBV4-1	TRBJ1-3	NA	NA	TGCGCCAGCAGCCGAGACGTCGGGCGCTCTGGAAACACCATATATTTT	CASSRDVGRSGNTIYF
TRBV9	TRBJ2-7	TRBD2	once	TGTGCCAGCAGCCCCGGGACTAGCATCTTCTACGAGCAGTACTTC	CASSPGTSIFYEQYF
TRBV28	TRBJ1-3	NA	few	TGTGCCAGCAGTTACCCTCCCTCATACGACAACTCTGGAAACACCATATATTTT	CASSYPPSYDNSGNTIYF
TRBV12-3/TRBV12-4	TRBJ1-6	TRBD1	NA	TGTGCCAGCAGTCCGGGACAGGGCTATTCACCCCTCCACTTT	CASSPGQGYSPLHF
TRBV3-1	TRBJ2-1	TRBD2	NA	TGTGCCAGCAGCCAAGATCGACTAGCGGGATTATCCTACAATGAGCAGTTCTTC	CASSQDRLAGLSYNEQFF
TRBV6-1	TRBJ1-6	NA	few	TGTGCCAGCTTCGGGGTGAATTCACCCCTCCACTTT	CASFGVNSPLHF
TRBV20-1	TRBJ1-5	NA	many	TGCAGTGCTACCCCAGGAAGGGGGGCGGATAGGCAGCCCCAGCATTTT	CSATPGRGADRQPQHF
TRBV10-3	TRBJ2-5	NA	few	TGTGCCATCAGTGAGGTCCAAGAGACCCAGTACTTC	CAISEVQETQYF
TRBV7-9	TRBJ2-7	NA	many	NA	CASSTSGAYEQYF
TRBV20-1	TRBJ2-1	NA	NA	TGCAGTGCAGGTTGGGGTGAGCAGTTCTTC	CSAGWGEQFF
TRBV12-3/TRBV12-4	TRBJ1-6	NA	once	TGTGCCAGCACCCGAAAGCGGGCCGGTCTCGACTCACCCCTCCACTTT	CASTRKRAGLDSPLHF
TRBV5-4	TRBJ2-3	TRBD2	NA	TGTGCCAGCAGCTCTAGCGGTATGGTTACTAGCACAGATACGCAGTATTTT	CASSSSGMVTSTDTQYF
TRBV20-1	TRBJ2-1	TRBD2	NA	TGCAGTGCTAGTTCTAGCGGGAGTCTTCAGTTCTTC	CSASSSGSLQFF
TRBV10-1	TRBJ1-1	NA	many	TGCGCCAGTTATAACCCGAGAGAAAACACTGAAGCTTTCTTT	CASYNPRENTEAFF
TRBV5-6	TRBJ1-2	NA	many	TGTGCCAGCAGCTCAACGAGTTATGGCTACACCTTC	CASSSTSYGYTF
TRBV4-3	TRBJ2-5	NA	many	TGCGCCAGCAGCCAAGAGAGGGTACAAGAGACCCAGTACTTC	CASSQERVQETQYF